This T cell receptor (beta chain) was sequenced for a study of T-cell reconstitution after alpha-beta-depleted transplantation in children. Study observations and caveats: Surviving recipient T cells and thymic progenitors accounted for the high day-60 TCRbeta diversity observed in some patients.

This clonotype was observed at least ten times. Its antigen is not known. Unique molecular identifiers were incorporated during preparation of the TCRbeta library. TCRdb called the PCR reads again in MiXCR, with one record for every CDR3 protein. The profile shows around 700,000 distinct CDR3 sequences, 13% of them singletons. The CDR3 consists of 16 residues. The V end lost 5 bases, the J end lost 1 base, and 16 bases lay between the germline ends. Germline V CDR1 and CDR2: SGHTA, FQGNSA. Sequences were derived from PBMCs, sampled before TCRalphabeta/CD19-depleted stem cell transplant. The V gene is TRBV7-2, the J gene TRBJ2-3; D possibly uses TRBD1 or TRBD2 (6 bases each). The sequence was obtained from a girl aged 2 to 10 with congenital amegakaryocytic thrombocytopenia, due to receive a stem cell transplant. The CDR3 sequence: CASSHVGGFGTDTQYF. The CDR3 DNA is TGTGCCAGCAGCCACGTGGGGGGCTTTGGCACAGATACGCAGTATTTT.